These 8 T cell receptor beta chains were all obtained from the same sample, sequenced in a study of beta chain features in type 1 diabetes. Every bit of the isolated RNA underwent reverse transcription, so sequencing read expressed TCRB transcripts. Sequencing was performed with immunoSEQ multiplex PCR; in TCRdb, only in-frame clones are kept and a portion is missing. Seen here are 640,000 or so clones, about an eighth observed once, and the top ten hold about 0.02%. Study results and limitations: Moderately but significantly shorter TCRB CDR3s were found in Type 1 diabetes patients in all four CD4+ subsets.

Their antigen targets remain unknown. Sequencing was performed on naive CD4+ T cells from blood. The receptors were gathered from a man between 18 and 35 years old with type 1 diabetes.

This clone was detected a few times. Other DNA sequences in this specimen translate into the identical CDR3. The V and J genes are TRBV28 and TRBJ2-6; TRBD2 might be the D (6 bases). V lost 3 bases and J 1 base, leaving 7 bases between the germline ends. CDR3 length equals 15 residues. The germline V gene encodes CDR1 MDHEN and CDR2 SYDVKM. The CDR3 reads CASSFGGSGANVLTF. The CDR3 coding sequence is TGTGCCAGCAGTTTCGGGGGATCTGGGGCCAACGTCCTGACTTTC.

This clone was seen more than once but under ten times. The CDR3 DNA is TGCAGCGTTGCGCGGGATACGCAGTATTTT. It specifies CSVARDTQYF. This rearrangement joins TRBV29-1 to TRBJ2-3; D remains ambiguous. Germline CDR1 reads SQVTM; CDR2 reads ANQGSEA. The CDR3 extends over 10 amino acids. Trimming took 4 bases from V and 6 from J, leaving 5 bases between them.

The rearrangement uses TRBV6-5 and TRBJ2-3; D perhaps matches TRBD2 (6 bases). V shed 2 bases and J shed 6 bases, with 15 bases lying between them. Germline-derived CDR1 and CDR2 are MNHEY and SVGAGI. The CDR3 extends over 15 amino acids. The CDR3 DNA sequence: TGTGCCAGCAGTTACGATGCGGGCGGGGCCGATACGCAGTATTTT. It is translated as CASSYDAGGADTQYF.

V usage is TRBV29-1 and J usage is TRBJ2-5; unclear D gene. Germline CDR1 SQVTM, CDR2 ANQGSEA. V gave up 5 bases and J gave up 2 bases, with 18 bases separating them. CDR3 size: 15 residues. CDR3 coding DNA: TGCAGCGTTCCCTCCTCTTCACTAAAACAAGAGACCCAGTACTTC. This encodes CSVPSSSLKQETQYF.

The genes are TRBV30 and TRBJ1-4, with D maybe TRBD1 (5 bases). The germline V gene has CDR1 GTSNPN and CDR2 SVGIG (reference sequence). Trimming stripped 2 bases from V and 4 bases from J, with 14 bases between. This CDR3 comprises 15 residues. The CDR3 region is CAWSTRWDVNEKLFF. The CDR3 DNA sequence: TGTGCCTGGAGTACCAGGTGGGACGTTAATGAAAAACTGTTTTTT.

This clone was seen only once. V gene TRBV5-1 combines with J gene TRBJ2-2; 9 bases line up with TRBD1. The CDR3 runs 16 residues. The V segment lost 2 bases and the J segment 6 bases; nucleotides outside the gene matches: 8. CDR1 and CDR2 (germline): SGHRS, YFSETQ. CDR3 sequence reads: CASSFGGTGFSGELFF. Here the CDR3 DNA reads TGCGCCAGCAGCTTTGGAGGGACAGGGTTTTCCGGGGAGCTGTTTTTT. Looking up the rest from reference TRBV5-1 and TRBJ2-2 gives the full variable domain: KAGVTQTPRYLIKTRGQQVTLSCSPISGHRSVSWYQQTPGQGLQFLFEYFSETQRNKGNFPGRFSGRQFSNSRSEMNVSTLELGDSALYLCASSFGGTGFSGELFFGEGSRLTVL.

This sequence joins TRBV12-5 and TRBJ1-6; a possible D gene is TRBD1 (6 bases). This CDR3 is built from 13 residues. From germline, CDR1 is LGHNT and CDR2 FRNRAP. V was shortened by 8 bases and J by 7 bases, with 12 bases between the two germline ends. The DNA for the CDR3 is TGTGCTAGTACAGGACAGCAAAATTCACCCCTCCACTTT. Protein: CASTGQQNSPLHF. Supplemented by reference TRBV12-5 and TRBJ1-6, the full variable domain reads DARVTQTPRHKVTEMGQEVTMRCQPILGHNTVFWYRQTMMQGLELLAYFRNRAPLDDSGMPKDRFSAEMPDATLATLKIQPSEPRDSAVYFCASTGQQNSPLHFGNGTRLTVT.

This clone was counted between two and nine times. This chain links TRBV28 with TRBJ2-1; D is perhaps TRBD2 (6 bases). Germline CDR1 is MDHEN and CDR2 is SYDVKM. V was shortened by 6 bases and J by 6 bases, with 12 bases between the two germline ends. The CDR3 sequence is 13 residues long. The CDR3 nucleotides are TGTGCCAGCAGCTGGGACGGGAGCAATGAGCAGTTCTTC. This translates into CASSWDGSNEQFF.